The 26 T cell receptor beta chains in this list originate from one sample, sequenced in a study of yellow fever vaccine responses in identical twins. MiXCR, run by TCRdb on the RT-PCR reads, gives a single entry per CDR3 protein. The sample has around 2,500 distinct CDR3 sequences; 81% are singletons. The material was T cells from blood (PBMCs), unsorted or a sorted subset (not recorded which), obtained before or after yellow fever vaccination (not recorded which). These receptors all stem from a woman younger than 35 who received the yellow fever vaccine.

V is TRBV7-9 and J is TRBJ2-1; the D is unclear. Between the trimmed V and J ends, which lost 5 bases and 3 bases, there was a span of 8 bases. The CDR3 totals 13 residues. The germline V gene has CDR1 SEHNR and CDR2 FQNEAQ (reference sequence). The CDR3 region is CASSPTDYNEQFF. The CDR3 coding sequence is TGTGCCAGCAGCCCGACGGACTACAATGAGCAGTTCTTC.

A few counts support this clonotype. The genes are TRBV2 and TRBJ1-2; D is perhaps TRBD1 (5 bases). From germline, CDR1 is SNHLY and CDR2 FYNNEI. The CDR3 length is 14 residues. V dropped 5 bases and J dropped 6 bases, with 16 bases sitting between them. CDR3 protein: CASSRDPPGDGYTF. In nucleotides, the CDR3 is TGTGCCAGCAGTAGGGACCCTCCGGGGGATGGCTACACCTTC.

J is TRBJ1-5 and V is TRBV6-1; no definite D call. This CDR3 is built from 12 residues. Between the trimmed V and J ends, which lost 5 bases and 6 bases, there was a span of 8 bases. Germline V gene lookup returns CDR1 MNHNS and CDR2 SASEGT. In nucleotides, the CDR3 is TGTGCCAGCAGTACCGTAGGTCAGCCCCAGCATTTT. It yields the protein CASSTVGQPQHF.

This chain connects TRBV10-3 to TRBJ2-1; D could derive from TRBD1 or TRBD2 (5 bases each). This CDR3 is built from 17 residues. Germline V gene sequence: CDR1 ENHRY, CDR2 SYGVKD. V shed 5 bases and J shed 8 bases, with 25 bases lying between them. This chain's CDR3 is CAISKGVPGSGADEQFF. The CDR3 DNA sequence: TGTGCCATCAGTAAAGGGGTACCGGGCTCCGGAGCGGATGAGCAGTTCTTC.

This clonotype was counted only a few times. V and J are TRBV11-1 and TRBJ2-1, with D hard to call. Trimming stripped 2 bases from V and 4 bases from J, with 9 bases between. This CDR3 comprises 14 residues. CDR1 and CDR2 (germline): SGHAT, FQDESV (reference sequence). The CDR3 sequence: CASSLLSSYNEQFF. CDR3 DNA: TGTGCCAGCAGCTTACTTAGTTCTTACAATGAGCAGTTCTTC.

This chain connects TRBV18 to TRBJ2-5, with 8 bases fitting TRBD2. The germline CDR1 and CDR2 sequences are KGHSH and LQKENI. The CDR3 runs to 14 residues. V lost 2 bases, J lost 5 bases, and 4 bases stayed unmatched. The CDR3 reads CASSPIPGGETQYF. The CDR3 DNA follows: TGTGCCAGCTCACCAATTCCGGGAGGGGAGACCCAGTACTTC.

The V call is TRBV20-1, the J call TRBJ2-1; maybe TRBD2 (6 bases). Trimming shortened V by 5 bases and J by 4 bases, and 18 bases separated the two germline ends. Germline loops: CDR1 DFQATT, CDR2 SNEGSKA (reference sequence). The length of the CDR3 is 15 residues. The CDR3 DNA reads TGCAGTGCTCTTGGCTCTAAGGGGACTTACAATGAGCAGTTCTTC. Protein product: CSALGSKGTYNEQFF.

CDR3 bases: TGTGCCAGCACCCCAGGAGGTCTCACTGAAGCTTTCTTT. Translation: CASTPGGLTEAFF. The J gene is TRBJ1-1, the V gene TRBV7-6; no clear D. This CDR3 contains 13 residues. Trimming stripped 7 bases from V and 4 bases from J, with 13 bases between. CDR1 and CDR2 from the germline V gene are SGHVS and FNYEAQ. Looking up the rest from reference TRBV7-6 and TRBJ1-1 gives the full variable domain: GAGVSQSPRYKVTKRGQDVALRCDPISGHVSLYWYRQALGQGPEFLTYFNYEAQQDKSGLPNDRFSAERPEGSISTLTIQRTEQRDSAMYRCASTPGGLTEAFFGQGTRLTVV.

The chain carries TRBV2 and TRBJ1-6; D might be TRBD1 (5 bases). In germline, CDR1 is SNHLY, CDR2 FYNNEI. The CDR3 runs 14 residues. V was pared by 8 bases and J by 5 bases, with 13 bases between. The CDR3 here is CASRADSNNSPLHF. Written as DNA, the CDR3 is TGTGCCAGCCGAGCCGACAGTAATAATTCACCCCTCCACTTT.

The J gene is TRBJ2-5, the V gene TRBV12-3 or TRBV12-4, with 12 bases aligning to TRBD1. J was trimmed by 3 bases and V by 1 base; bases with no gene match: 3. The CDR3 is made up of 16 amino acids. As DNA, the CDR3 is TGTGCCAGCAGTTTAGAAGGGACAGGGGGCGAAGAGACCCAGTACTTC. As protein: CASSLEGTGGEETQYF.

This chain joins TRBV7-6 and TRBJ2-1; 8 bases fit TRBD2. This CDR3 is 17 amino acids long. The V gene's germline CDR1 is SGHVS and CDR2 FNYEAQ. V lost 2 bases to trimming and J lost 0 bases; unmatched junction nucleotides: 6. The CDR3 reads CASSLLGTRSSYNEQFF. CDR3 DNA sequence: TGTGCCAGCAGCTTACTAGGGACTAGGAGCTCCTACAATGAGCAGTTCTTC.

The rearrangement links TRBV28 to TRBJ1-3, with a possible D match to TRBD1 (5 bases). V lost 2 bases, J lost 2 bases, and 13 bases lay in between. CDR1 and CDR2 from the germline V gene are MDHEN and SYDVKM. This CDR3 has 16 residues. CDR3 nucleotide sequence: TGTGCCAGCAGTTTAGGGCAGGGCAAAGCTGGAAACACCATATATTTT. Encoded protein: CASSLGQGKAGNTIYF.

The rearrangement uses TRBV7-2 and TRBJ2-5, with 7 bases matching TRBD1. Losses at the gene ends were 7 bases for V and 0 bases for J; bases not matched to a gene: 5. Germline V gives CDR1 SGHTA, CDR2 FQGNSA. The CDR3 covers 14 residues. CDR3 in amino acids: CASKTGIYQETQYF. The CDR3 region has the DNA TGTGCCAGCAAGACAGGGATATACCAAGAGACCCAGTACTTC.

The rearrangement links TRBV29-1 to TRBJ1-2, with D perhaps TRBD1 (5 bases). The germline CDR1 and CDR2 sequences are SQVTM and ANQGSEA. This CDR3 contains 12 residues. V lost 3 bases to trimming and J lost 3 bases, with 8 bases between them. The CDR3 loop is CSVDRADYGYTF. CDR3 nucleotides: TGCAGCGTTGACAGGGCGGACTATGGCTACACCTTC.

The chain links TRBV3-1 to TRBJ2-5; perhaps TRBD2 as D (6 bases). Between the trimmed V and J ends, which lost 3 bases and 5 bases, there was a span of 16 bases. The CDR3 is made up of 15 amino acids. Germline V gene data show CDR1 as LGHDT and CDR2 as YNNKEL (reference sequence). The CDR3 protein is CASSHDSGWVETQYF. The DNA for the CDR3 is TGTGCCAGCAGCCACGATAGCGGATGGGTGGAGACCCAGTACTTC.

CDR3 sequence (DNA): TGTGCCATCACCTCGACAGGAGCGAACACTGAAGCTTTCTTT. Translating it yields CAITSTGANTEAFF. This sequence joins TRBV10-3 and TRBJ1-1; maybe TRBD1 (6 bases). Germline-derived CDR1 and CDR2 are ENHRY and SYGVKD. The germline V and J ends were trimmed by 7 bases and 1 base, with 13 bases remaining between them. The CDR3 length is 14 residues.

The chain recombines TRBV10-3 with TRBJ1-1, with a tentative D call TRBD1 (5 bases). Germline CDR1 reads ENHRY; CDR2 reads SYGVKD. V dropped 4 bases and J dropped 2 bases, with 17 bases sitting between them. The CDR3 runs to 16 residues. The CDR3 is CAISVRQGRINTEAFF. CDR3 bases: TGTGCCATCAGTGTGCGGCAGGGCCGAATTAACACTGAAGCTTTCTTT.

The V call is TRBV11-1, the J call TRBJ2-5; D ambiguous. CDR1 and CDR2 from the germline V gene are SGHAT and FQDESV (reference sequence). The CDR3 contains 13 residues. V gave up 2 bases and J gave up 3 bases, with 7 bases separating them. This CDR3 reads CASSLRAEETQYF. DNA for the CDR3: TGTGCCAGCAGCTTACGAGCAGAAGAGACCCAGTACTTC.

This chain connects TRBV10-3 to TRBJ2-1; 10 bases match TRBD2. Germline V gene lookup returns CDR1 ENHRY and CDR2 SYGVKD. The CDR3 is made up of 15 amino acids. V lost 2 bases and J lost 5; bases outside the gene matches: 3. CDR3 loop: CAISEVSGRNNEQFF. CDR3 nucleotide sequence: TGTGCCATCAGTGAGGTTAGCGGGAGGAACAATGAGCAGTTCTTC.

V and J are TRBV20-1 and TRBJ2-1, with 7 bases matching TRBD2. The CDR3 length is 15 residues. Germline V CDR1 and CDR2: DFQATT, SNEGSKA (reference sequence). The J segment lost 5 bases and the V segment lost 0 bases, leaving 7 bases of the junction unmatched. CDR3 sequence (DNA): TGCAGTGCTAGAGATCGGGGGAGGGCGAACAATGAGCAGTTCTTC. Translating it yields CSARDRGRANNEQFF.

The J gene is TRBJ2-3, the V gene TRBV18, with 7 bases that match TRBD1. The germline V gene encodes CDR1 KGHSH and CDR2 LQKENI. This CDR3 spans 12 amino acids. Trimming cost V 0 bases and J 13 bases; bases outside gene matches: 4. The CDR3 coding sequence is TGTGCCAGCTCACCACCGTTAGGGGGCGAGTATTTT. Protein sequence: CASSPPLGGEYF.

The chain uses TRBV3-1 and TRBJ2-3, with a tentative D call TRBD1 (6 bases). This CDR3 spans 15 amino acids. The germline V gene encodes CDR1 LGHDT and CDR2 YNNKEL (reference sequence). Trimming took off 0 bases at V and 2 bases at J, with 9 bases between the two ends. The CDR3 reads CASSQDGQPTDTQYF. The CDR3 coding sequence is TGTGCCAGCAGCCAAGATGGACAGCCCACAGATACGCAGTATTTT.

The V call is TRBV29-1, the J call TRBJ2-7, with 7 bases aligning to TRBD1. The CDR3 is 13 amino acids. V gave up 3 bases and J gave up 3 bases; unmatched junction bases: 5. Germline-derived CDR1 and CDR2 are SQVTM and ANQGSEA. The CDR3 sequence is CSVEGDRFYEQYF. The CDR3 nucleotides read TGCAGCGTTGAGGGGGACAGATTCTACGAGCAGTACTTC.

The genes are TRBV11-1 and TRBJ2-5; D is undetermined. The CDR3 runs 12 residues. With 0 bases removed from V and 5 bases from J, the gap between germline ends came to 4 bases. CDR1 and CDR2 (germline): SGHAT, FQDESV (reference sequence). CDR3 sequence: CASSLAWETQYF. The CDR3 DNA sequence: TGTGCCAGCAGCTTAGCATGGGAGACCCAGTACTTC.

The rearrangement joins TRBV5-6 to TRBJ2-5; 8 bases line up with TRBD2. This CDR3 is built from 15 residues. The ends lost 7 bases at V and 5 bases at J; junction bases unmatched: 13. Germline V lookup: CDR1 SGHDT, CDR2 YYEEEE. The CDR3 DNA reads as TGTGCCAGCTCTAAGGGGCGGGGGGCGTACGAGACCCAGTACTTC. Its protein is CASSKGRGAYETQYF.

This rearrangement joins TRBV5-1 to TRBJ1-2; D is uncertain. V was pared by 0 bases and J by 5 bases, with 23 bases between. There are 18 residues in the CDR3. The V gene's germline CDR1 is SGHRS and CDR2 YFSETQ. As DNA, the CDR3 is TGCGCCAGCAGCTTGGTACTTGCTTCCGAAGGTACCCAATATGGCTACACCTTC. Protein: CASSLVLASEGTQYGYTF.